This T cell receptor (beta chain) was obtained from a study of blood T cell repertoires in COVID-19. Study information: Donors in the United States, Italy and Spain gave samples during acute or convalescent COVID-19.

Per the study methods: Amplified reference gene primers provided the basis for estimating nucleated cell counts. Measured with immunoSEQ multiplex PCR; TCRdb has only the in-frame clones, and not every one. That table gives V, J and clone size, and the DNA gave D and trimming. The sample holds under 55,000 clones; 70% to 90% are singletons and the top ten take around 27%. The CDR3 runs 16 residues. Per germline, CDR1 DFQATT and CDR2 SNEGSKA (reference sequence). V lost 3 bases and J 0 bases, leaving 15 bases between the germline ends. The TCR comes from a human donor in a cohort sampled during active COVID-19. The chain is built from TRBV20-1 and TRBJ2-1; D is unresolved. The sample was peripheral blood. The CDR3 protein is CSASSAASSSYNEQFF. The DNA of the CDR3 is TGCAGTGCTAGTAGTGCCGCTAGTAGCTCCTACAATGAGCAGTTCTTC.